The 19 T cell receptor beta chains reported below all come from one sample, sequenced in a study of T cells in Graves' hyperthyroidism and ophthalmopathy (dated by TCRdb to between 2019 and 2020). Receptors were amplified or captured by multiplex PCR. TCRdb shows the sequencer as Illumina HiSeq 2000. The TCR beta CDR3 regions were amplified from the RNA transcripts. For the first round of RT-PCR on the TCR CDR3, the HTBI primer set was used together with the Qiagen OneStep RT-PCR kit. TCRdb cleaned the public reads at Q25 with fastp, built clones with MiXCR and kept in-frame beta chains. For every CDR3 protein sequence, its rows merge into one entry that carries the most common genes and DNA. This sample lists hundreds of thousands of distinct CDR3 sequences; approximately 14% were detected once. The ten largest clones take up approximately 12% of the sample. Sequencing was carried out using blood. The source is a woman aged 45-65 years with Graves' ophthalmopathy.

This clonotype was counted ten times or more. The gene calls are TRBV27 and TRBJ1-4; D ambiguous. Trimming pared 3 bases from V and 0 bases from J, leaving 11 bases between. The CDR3 covers 16 residues. Germline lookup yields CDR1 MNHEY and CDR2 SMNVEV (reference sequence). As DNA, the CDR3 is TGTGCCAGCAGTTTGTCAAGCTATGCAACTAATGAAAAACTGTTTTTT. Its translation is CASSLSSYATNEKLFF.

This clonotype was recorded a few times. V usage is TRBV4-1 and J usage is TRBJ2-5; either TRBD1 or TRBD2 may fit D (5 bases each). Germline values: CDR1 MGHRA, CDR2 YSYEKL. V lost 0 bases to trimming and J lost 4 bases, with 24 bases between them. The CDR3 extends over 19 amino acids. CDR3 protein: CASSQDVSGRRGQGETQYF. DNA for the CDR3: TGCGCCAGCAGCCAAGACGTCTCGGGTAGACGAGGGCAGGGAGAGACCCAGTACTTC.

This clonotype came up many times. The rearrangement joins TRBV7-9 to TRBJ1-4; D is undetermined. V lost 5 bases, J lost 0 bases, and 7 bases lay in between. The length of the CDR3 is 14 residues. The germline V gene has CDR1 SEHNR and CDR2 FQNEAQ (reference sequence). The CDR3 is CASSRDATNEKLFF. The CDR3 DNA sequence: TGTGCCAGCAGCCGGGATGCAACTAATGAAAAACTGTTTTTT.

In its sample, this clonotype was seen a few times. The CDR3 region is CASSGGTSGIFDEQFF. For the CDR3, the DNA is TGTGCCAGCAGCGGCGGGACTAGCGGGATTTTCGATGAGCAGTTCTTC. The chain joins TRBV9 to TRBJ2-1; TRBD2 aligns across 13 bases. The CDR3 extends over 16 amino acids. From germline, CDR1 is SGDLS and CDR2 YYNGEE. With V trimmed by 3 bases and J by 8 bases, 8 bases remained unmatched.

This clonotype came up many times. This sequence joins TRBV20-1 and TRBJ2-4; 9 positions agree with TRBD2. The length of the CDR3 is 16 residues. V lost 7 bases, J lost 1 base, and 11 bases stayed unmatched. CDR1 is DFQATT, CDR2 SNEGSKA, per germline (reference sequence). The CDR3 loop is CSVGLALGGAKNIQYF. The CDR3 DNA reads TGCAGTGTCGGACTAGCGTTAGGGGGCGCCAAAAACATTCAGTACTTC.

This clonotype was observed at least ten times. The chain joins TRBV7-8 to TRBJ2-7; D may correspond to TRBD1 or TRBD2 (5 bases each). CDR3 length: 16 amino acids. The germline CDR1 and CDR2 sequences are SGHVS and FQNEAQ. Trimming removed 1 base at V and 7 bases at J, with 20 bases between. DNA for the CDR3: TGTGCCAGCAGCTTAGTGGTGGGGGTGAACTACGTGGAGCAGTACTTC. Its translation: CASSLVVGVNYVEQYF.

This clonotype was detected a few times. The genes are TRBV12-3 or TRBV12-4 and TRBJ2-1, with no clear D. Trimming pared 3 bases from V and 7 bases from J, leaving 13 bases between. CDR3 size: 14 residues. CDR3 sequence reads: CASSFSALGNEQFF. The CDR3 nucleotides are TGTGCCAGCAGTTTCTCCGCGCTTGGGAATGAGCAGTTCTTC.

This clonotype was seen ten or more times. V gene TRBV5-6 combines with J gene TRBJ2-4; D gene unclear. V gave up 0 bases and J gave up 2 bases, with 9 bases separating them. The length of the CDR3 is 15 residues. Per the germline V gene, CDR1 is SGHDT and CDR2 is YYEEEE. The CDR3 loop is CASSLDSNPKNIQYF. The CDR3 DNA reads as TGTGCCAGCAGCTTGGACAGTAACCCCAAAAACATTCAGTACTTC.

The rearrangement links TRBV12-3 or TRBV12-4 to TRBJ1-3; D gene unclear. This CDR3 region has 14 residues. Trimming took off 6 bases at V and 2 bases at J, with 11 bases between the two ends. DNA of the CDR3: TGTGCCAGCAGAGAGTCTGGCACTGGAAACACCATATATTTT. Protein sequence: CASRESGTGNTIYF.

This clonotype was detected only a few times. The V call is TRBV4-2, the J call TRBJ2-5, with D possibly TRBD2 on 6 matching bases. Germline loops: CDR1 LGHNA, CDR2 YNFKEQ. V lost 1 base and J 7 bases, leaving 7 bases between the germline ends. The CDR3 covers 12 residues. The CDR3 nucleotides read TGTGCCAGCAGCCAAGGGGGAGGGACCCAGTACTTC. Translating it yields CASSQGGGTQYF.

This clonotype has ten or more counts. The V gene is TRBV12-3 or TRBV12-4, the J gene TRBJ2-7; unclear D gene. The CDR3 covers 13 residues. V lost 3 bases and J lost 1, with 7 bases in between. CDR3 amino acids: CASSFRRSYEQYF. CDR3 DNA: TGTGCCAGCAGTTTTCGCAGGTCCTACGAGCAGTACTTC.

This clonotype was seen more than once but under ten times. This chain connects TRBV20-1 to TRBJ1-5; no clear D. The V gene's germline CDR1 is DFQATT and CDR2 SNEGSKA (reference sequence). The CDR3 extends over 14 amino acids. Deletions cut 1 base from V and 5 bases from J, with 12 bases between. CDR3 in amino acids: CSARVHFDYQPQHF. The CDR3 DNA sequence: TGCAGTGCTAGAGTTCATTTTGACTATCAGCCCCAGCATTTT.

The sample holds many counts of this clonotype. This chain joins TRBV28 and TRBJ2-2, with D uncertain. This CDR3 spans 13 amino acids. Germline V gene sequence: CDR1 MDHEN, CDR2 SYDVKM. The V end was cut by 6 bases, the J end by 2 bases, with 7 bases between. Here the CDR3 reads CASRWGNTGELFF. CDR3 coding DNA: TGTGCCAGCAGATGGGGTAACACCGGGGAGCTGTTTTTT.

The V and J genes are TRBV29-1 and TRBJ2-2; no clear D gene. This CDR3 is built from 13 residues. The germline gives CDR1 SQVTM, CDR2 ANQGSEA. Between the trimmed V and J ends, which lost 7 bases and 2 bases, there was a span of 11 bases. The CDR3 region is CSASYRNTGELFF. DNA for the CDR3: TGCAGCGCCTCATACAGAAACACCGGGGAGCTGTTTTTT.

This clonotype was counted many times. V is TRBV20-1 and J is TRBJ2-2; TRBD2 agrees at 10 bases. After removal of 0 bases from V and 1 base from J, the junction contained 2 bases not matched to a gene. The length of the CDR3 is 16 residues. CDR1 and CDR2 (germline): DFQATT, SNEGSKA (reference sequence). In DNA, the CDR3 is TGCAGTGCTAGAGATGGACTAGCGGAGAACACCGGGGAGCTGTTTTTT. It encodes CSARDGLAENTGELFF.

V gene TRBV14 combines with J gene TRBJ1-3; tentative D call: TRBD1 (5 bases). The CDR3 has 16 amino acids. V lost 2 bases and J lost 0, with 11 bases in between. Germline loops: CDR1 SGHDN, CDR2 FVKESK. The chain's CDR3 is CASSQRDGYSGNTIYF. CDR3 DNA sequence: TGTGCCAGCAGCCAAAGGGACGGCTACTCTGGAAACACCATATATTTT.

This clonotype was seen many times. This sequence joins TRBV5-1 and TRBJ2-7, with TRBD2 matching over 13 bases. Per germline, CDR1 SGHRS and CDR2 YFSETQ. CDR3 length: 16 residues. J was trimmed by 7 bases and V by 0 bases; bases with no gene match: 7. The CDR3 region is CASSLATSGRAKEQYF. The CDR3 DNA sequence: TGCGCCAGCAGCTTGGCCACTAGCGGGAGGGCCAAAGAGCAGTACTTC.

This clonotype was picked up a small number of times. The chain carries TRBV6-2 or TRBV6-3 and TRBJ2-2; D remains unclear. In germline, CDR1 is MNHEY, CDR2 SVGEGT. Trimming left V 7 bases short and J 1 base short, with 10 bases between. The CDR3 is 14 residues long. CDR3 DNA sequence: TGTGCCAGCAAAACGGACCAGAACACCGGGGAGCTGTTTTTT. Amino acids: CASKTDQNTGELFF.

This clonotype was seen at least ten times. The chain carries TRBV20-1 and TRBJ2-7, with D unresolved. The CDR3 spans 12 residues. The germline V and J ends were trimmed by 0 bases and 3 bases, with 6 bases remaining between them. Germline V gene lookup returns CDR1 DFQATT and CDR2 SNEGSKA (reference sequence). DNA of the CDR3: TGCAGTGCTAGAGATCAACTCTACGAGCAGTACTTC. It yields the protein CSARDQLYEQYF.